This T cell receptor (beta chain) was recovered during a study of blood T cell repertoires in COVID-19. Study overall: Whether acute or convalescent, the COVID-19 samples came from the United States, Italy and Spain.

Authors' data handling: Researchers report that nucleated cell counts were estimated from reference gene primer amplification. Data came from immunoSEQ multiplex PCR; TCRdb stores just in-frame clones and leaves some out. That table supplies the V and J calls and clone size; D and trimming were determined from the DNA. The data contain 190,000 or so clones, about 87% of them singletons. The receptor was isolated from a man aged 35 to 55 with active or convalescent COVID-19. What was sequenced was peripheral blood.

This CDR3 is CASSRQGAYGYTF. The CDR3 bases are TGTGCCAGCAGCAGACAGGGGGCATATGGCTACACCTTC. The chain has TRBV12-3 or TRBV12-4 and TRBJ1-2; 10 positions match TRBD1. V was pared by 6 bases and J by 5 bases, with 3 bases of the junction left unmatched. The CDR3 consists of 13 residues.